Listed here are 23 T cell receptor beta chains from one sample, sequenced in a study of blood T cells in healthy people across ages. A second PCR of 7 to 11 cycles used a sample-barcoded 5' primer and a J-beta primer mix. TCRdb reprocessed the 5' RACE reads with MiXCR, giving one entry per CDR3 protein. The repertoire holds about 1,500,000 distinct CDR3 sequences, with 42% as singletons. Sequencing input: blood. These receptors originate from a woman between 18 and 29 years old in good health.

This chain uses TRBV6-5 with TRBJ2-5; maybe TRBD2 (6 bases). Germline CDR1 and CDR2: MNHEY and SVGAGI. This CDR3 has 15 amino acids. With 0 bases removed from V and 5 bases from J, the gap between germline ends came to 13 bases. CDR3 DNA: TGTGCCAGCAGTTACTCGAGGCGGGGCGGGGAGACCCAGTACTTC. This codes for CASSYSRRGGETQYF.

This clonotype was observed many times. The rearrangement joins TRBV12-3 or TRBV12-4 to TRBJ1-5, with 8 nucleotides matching TRBD1. The CDR3 consists of 14 residues. V trimming: 4 bases; J trimming: 2 bases; junction bases outside the gene matches: 1. Here the CDR3 DNA reads TGTGCCAGCAGTTCGACAGGGGGCAATCAGCCCCAGCATTTT. Translated: CASSSTGGNQPQHF.

The chain uses TRBV7-2 and TRBJ2-7; 10 bases match TRBD1. This CDR3 region has 16 residues. V shed 4 bases and J 4 bases; nucleotides not matched to a gene: 10. Per the germline V gene, CDR1 is SGHTA and CDR2 is FQGNSA. The CDR3 protein is CASSSNRDRGSYEQYF. The CDR3 DNA reads as TGTGCCAGCAGCTCAAACCGGGACAGGGGAAGTTACGAGCAGTACTTC.

The J gene is TRBJ1-4, the V gene TRBV20-1, with no clear D. The germline CDR1 and CDR2 sequences are DFQATT and SNEGSKA (reference sequence). V lost 3 bases and J lost 8, with 22 bases in between. CDR3 length equals 16 residues. The CDR3 DNA sequence: TGCAGTGCTAGCGACGGGAATTTCAGATCGGCGGAAAAACTGTTTTTT. The encoded protein is CSASDGNFRSAEKLFF.

This clonotype was seen more than once but under ten times. The DNA of the CDR3 is TGTGCCAGCAGCCCGCCGTCCATGAACACTGAAGCTTTCTTT. Its translation is CASSPPSMNTEAFF. This rearrangement joins TRBV6-6 to TRBJ1-1, with D uncertain. The ends were cut back, 6 bases at V and 0 bases at J, with 11 bases in the middle. The CDR3 totals 14 residues. Germline CDR1 MNHNY, CDR2 SVGAGI (reference sequence).

In this sample, this clonotype turned up a few times. V and J are TRBV7-2 and TRBJ2-1; a weak D match, TRBD1 (6 bases). The CDR3 sequence is 14 residues long. V was trimmed by 1 base and J by 9 bases, leaving 13 bases between them. Per the germline V gene, CDR1 is SGHTA and CDR2 is FQGNSA. The CDR3 coding sequence is TGTGCCAGCAGCTTAGGCTGGTCACAGGGTGAGCAGTTCTTC. Translating gives CASSLGWSQGEQFF.

This clonotype came up a few times. The rearrangement joins TRBV13 to TRBJ1-5; D is unclear. The germline V gene encodes CDR1 PRHDT and CDR2 FYEKMQ (reference sequence). V lost 1 base and J 10 bases, leaving 8 bases between the germline ends. The CDR3 is made up of 12 amino acids. CDR3 nucleotide sequence: TGTGCCAGCAGCTTAGCTCCCGGACCCCAGCATTTT. Residues: CASSLAPGPQHF.

J is TRBJ2-7 and V is TRBV20-1; TRBD2 aligns across 10 bases. The end of the DNA aligns better with TRBJ2-5, so the J call may be wrong. The germline V gene has CDR1 DFQATT and CDR2 SNEGSKA (reference sequence). The CDR3 contains 17 residues. Here the CDR3 reads CSAPPSLAGLLGETQYF. In DNA form, the CDR3 reads TGCAGTGCACCCCCCTCACTAGCGGGACTACTCGGGGAGACCCAGTACTTC.

The J gene is TRBJ2-1, the V gene TRBV6-6, with D possibly matching TRBD2 (5 bases). The DNA end is more similar to TRBJ2-7, so the J call may be wrong. CDR1 is MNHNY, CDR2 SVGAGI, per germline (reference sequence). The CDR3 spans 16 residues. The CDR3 loop is CASSPLSRGSTREQYF. CDR3 coding DNA: TGTGCCAGCAGTCCCCTCTCTCGGGGATCCACGAGGGAGCAGTACTTC.

This clonotype was picked up a small number of times. The CDR3 DNA reads as TGTGCCAGCAGTTTATCCCTCCTCGGGGAGCAGTTCTTC. It specifies CASSLSLLGEQFF. The rearrangement links TRBV27 to TRBJ2-1, with D hard to call. V lost 0 bases and J lost 10, with 10 bases in between. The germline gives CDR1 MNHEY, CDR2 SMNVEV (reference sequence). The length of the CDR3 is 13 residues.

This clonotype has just one count. The rearrangement uses TRBV20-1 and TRBJ1-2; 8 nucleotides match TRBD1. The length of the CDR3 is 14 residues. Germline V gene data show CDR1 as DFQATT and CDR2 as SNEGSKA (reference sequence). V trimming: 5 bases; J trimming: 7 bases; junction bases outside the gene matches: 12. CDR3 sequence: CSAVQGGFRSGYTF. In DNA, the CDR3 is TGCAGTGCTGTACAGGGGGGATTTAGGAGTGGCTACACCTTC.

On this clonotype: A read error may produce the germline difference seen at one junction end. The chain carries TRBV5-1 and TRBJ2-3; either TRBD1 or TRBD2 may fit D (5 bases each). The CDR3 length is 14 residues. Germline V gene sequence: CDR1 SGHRS, CDR2 YFSETQ. The CDR3 region has the DNA TGCACCAGCAGCCAGGGTTATGGGACGGATACGCAGTATTTT. This gives the protein CTSSQGYGTDTQYF.

J is TRBJ1-5 and V is TRBV2; D not certain. This CDR3 is built from 14 residues. With 2 bases removed from V and 6 bases from J, the gap between germline ends came to 11 bases. Germline V CDR1 and CDR2: SNHLY, FYNNEI. The CDR3 region has the DNA TGTGCCAGCAGTGAAATAGGGTATCCTCAGCCCCAGCATTTT. Translated: CASSEIGYPQPQHF.

The V and J genes are TRBV6-2 or TRBV6-3 and TRBJ2-5, with unresolved D. The CDR3 sequence is 15 residues long. CDR1 is MNHEY and CDR2 is SVGEGT in the germline V gene. Trimming took off 7 bases at V and 1 base at J, with 16 bases between the two ends. The CDR3 loop is CASTPRIGSQETQYF. In nucleotides, the CDR3 is TGTGCCAGCACCCCTAGGATCGGATCCCAAGAGACCCAGTACTTC.

This clonotype was counted only a few times. The chain links TRBV27 to TRBJ2-7; the match to TRBD2 covers 7 bases. Trimming cost V 0 bases and J 0 bases; bases outside gene matches: 2. The CDR3 covers 15 residues. Germline loops: CDR1 MNHEY, CDR2 SMNVEV (reference sequence). DNA for the CDR3: TGTGCCAGCAGTTTATCAAGCGGGGACTCCTACGAGCAGTACTTC. Amino acids: CASSLSSGDSYEQYF.

In its sample, this clonotype was seen a few times. The V gene is TRBV7-2, the J gene TRBJ2-7; D could derive from TRBD1 or TRBD2 (5 bases each). Trimming left V 6 bases short and J 3 bases short, with 15 bases between. Germline values: CDR1 SGHTA, CDR2 FQGNSA. The CDR3 loop spans 14 amino acids. The CDR3 bases are TGTGCCAGCAGGTCGGGGCAGGGATACTACGAGCAGTACTTC. Residues: CASRSGQGYYEQYF.

V is TRBV6-5 and J is TRBJ2-1; possible D gene TRBD1, 6 bases. Germline V gives CDR1 MNHEY, CDR2 SVGAGI. This CDR3 region has 13 residues. The V gene lost 6 bases and the J gene lost 6 bases, with 12 bases spanning the gap. The CDR3 here is CASRGASSNEQFF. The CDR3 DNA is TGTGCCAGCAGGGGGGCCAGCTCCAATGAGCAGTTCTTC.

The chain couples TRBV3-1 to TRBJ2-5; 8 bases line up with TRBD2. The CDR3 runs to 16 residues. Unmatched junction bases numbered 17, after V lost 3 bases and J lost 11 bases. CDR1 is LGHDT, CDR2 YNNKEL, per germline (reference sequence). The DNA of the CDR3 is TGTGCCAGCAGCCACCAAGCGGGAGTGATTGGCAATGAGCAGTACTTC. Protein: CASSHQAGVIGNEQYF.

This rearrangement joins TRBV4-1 to TRBJ2-3; 11 positions match TRBD2. With V trimmed by 3 bases and J by 2 bases, 10 bases remained unmatched. Looked up from germline, CDR1 is MGHRA and CDR2 is YSYEKL. The CDR3 has 18 amino acids. For the CDR3, the DNA is TGCGCCAGCAGCCAGGGGGCTAGCGGGGGGCCCTTCACAGATACGCAGTATTTT. Protein product: CASSQGASGGPFTDTQYF.

The chain couples TRBV9 to TRBJ2-2, with D maybe TRBD2 (6 bases). The CDR3 contains 18 residues. V shed 0 bases and J shed 8 bases, with 23 bases lying between them. Per germline, CDR1 SGDLS and CDR2 YYNGEE. In nucleotides, the CDR3 is TGTGCCAGCAGCGTAGCTCTGAGACCCGAAATGGGGACTGGGGAGCTGTTTTTT. This encodes CASSVALRPEMGTGELFF.

This clonotype was detected a few times. The chain joins TRBV7-9 to TRBJ2-3; D gene ambiguous. The V end lost 1 base, the J end lost 6 bases, and 29 bases lay between the germline ends. This CDR3 comprises 20 residues. Germline V gene sequence: CDR1 SEHNR, CDR2 FQNEAQ (reference sequence). DNA of the CDR3: TGTGCCAGCAGCTTAGTCGGTCGGACCACAGCAAGCTCTCCGCACGATACGCAGTATTTT. Translating gives CASSLVGRTTASSPHDTQYF.

The gene calls are TRBV12-3 or TRBV12-4 and TRBJ2-5, with a weak D call TRBD1 (6 bases). The CDR3 covers 16 residues. V lost 3 bases and J lost 1, with 15 bases in between. CDR3 residues: CASSFTPDRPQETQYF. CDR3 bases: TGTGCCAGCAGTTTTACCCCCGACAGGCCCCAAGAGACCCAGTACTTC.

V usage is TRBV7-2 and J usage is TRBJ2-7; either TRBD1 or TRBD2 may fit D (6 bases each). The V gene's germline CDR1 is SGHTA and CDR2 FQGNSA. V was cut by 1 base and J by 2 bases, with 12 bases left in between. This CDR3 is 15 amino acids long. The CDR3 sequence is CASSLEGRGAYEQYF. CDR3 coding DNA: TGTGCCAGCAGCTTAGAGGGAAGGGGGGCCTACGAGCAGTACTTC.